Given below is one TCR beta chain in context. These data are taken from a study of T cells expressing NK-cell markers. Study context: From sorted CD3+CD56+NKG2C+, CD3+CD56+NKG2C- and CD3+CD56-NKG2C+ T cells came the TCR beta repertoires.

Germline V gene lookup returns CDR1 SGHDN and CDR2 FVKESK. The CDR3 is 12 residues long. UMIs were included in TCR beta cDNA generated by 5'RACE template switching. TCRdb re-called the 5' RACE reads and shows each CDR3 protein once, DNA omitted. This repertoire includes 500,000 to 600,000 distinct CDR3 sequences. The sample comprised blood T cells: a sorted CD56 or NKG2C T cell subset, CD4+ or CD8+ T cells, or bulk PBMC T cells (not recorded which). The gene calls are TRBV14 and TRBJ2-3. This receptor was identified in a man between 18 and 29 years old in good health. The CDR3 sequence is CASSTAVDTQYF.